This TCR beta chain derives from a study of STAT5B mutations in CD4+ large granular lymphocyte leukemia. After removal of 6 bases from V and 10 bases from J, the junction contained 10 bases not matched to a gene. Germline CDR1 reads SEHNR; CDR2 reads FQNEAQ (reference sequence). This CDR3 has 15 residues. Study results and limitations: TRBV06-family usage was enriched in top patient clones (8/27) versus controls (2/35).

The method was immunoSEQ multiplex PCR; TCRdb's version includes in-frame clones alone and lacks a portion of them. The table shows around 35,000 clones, with about 85% occurring only once. A word on this clone: The antigen is not known.

The chain employs TRBV7-9 and TRBJ1-6, with 9 bases fitting TRBD1. This receptor was obtained from a human donor in good health. Sequencing input: CD4+ T cells from blood buffy coats. Here the CDR3 reads CASSRQGDDGSPLHF. The CDR3 DNA sequence: TGTGCCAGCAGTCGACAGGGGGACGATGGGTCACCCCTCCACTTT.